The 12 T cell receptor beta chains given below trace back to one sample, sequenced in a study of beta chain features in type 1 diabetes. General observations from the study: Researchers report that Type 1 diabetes patients had moderately but significantly shorter TCRB CDR3s across all four CD4+ subsets.

Their antigens are not known. cDNA synthesis used the whole RNA isolate, giving expressed TCRB sequences. Libraries were prepared by immunoSEQ multiplex PCR; TCRdb keeps only in-frame clonotypes and omits some of them. The table includes about 150,000 clones, about 8% detected once. The sample taken for sequencing was central memory CD4+ T cells from blood. The receptors shown here come from a woman between 35 and 50 years old with type 1 diabetes.

The V and J genes are TRBV7-6 and TRBJ2-1, with D possibly TRBD2 on 5 matching bases. V was pared by 7 bases and J by 8 bases, with 9 bases between. Germline V gives CDR1 SGHVS, CDR2 FNYEAQ. The CDR3 runs to 11 residues. The CDR3 region has the DNA TGTGCCAGCACCAAGGAGGATGAGCAGTTCTTC. It encodes CASTKEDEQFF.

This clone turned up a few times. The rearrangement uses TRBV2 and TRBJ2-1; 10 nucleotides agree with TRBD2. V was clipped by 3 bases and J by 4 bases; unmatched bases: 3. Germline-derived CDR1 and CDR2 are SNHLY and FYNNEI. The CDR3 is 15 residues long. The CDR3 sequence: CASSEASGRYNEQFF. Here the CDR3 DNA reads TGTGCCAGCAGTGAGGCTAGCGGGAGATACAATGAGCAGTTCTTC.

The genes are TRBV29-1 and TRBJ2-7, with D maybe TRBD2 (6 bases). The CDR3 has 13 residues. Trimming shortened V by 4 bases and J by 4 bases, and 14 bases separated the two germline ends. Germline CDR1 reads SQVTM; CDR2 reads ANQGSEA. The CDR3 coding sequence is TGCAGCGTTGTGCGTCAGGGAGGTTACGAGCAGTACTTC. This sequence encodes CSVVRQGGYEQYF.

The chain joins TRBV7-2 to TRBJ1-6, with a tentative D call TRBD1 (5 bases). V lost 0 bases to trimming and J lost 7 bases, with 13 bases between them. The CDR3 length is 16 residues. In germline, CDR1 is SGHTA, CDR2 FQGNSA. CDR3 nucleotides: TGTGCCAGCAGCTTAGCCCAGGGTTGGGGAAATTCACCCCTCCACTTT. Translation gives CASSLAQGWGNSPLHF. Looking up the rest from reference TRBV7-2 and TRBJ1-6 gives the full variable domain: GAGVSQSPSNKVTEKGKDVELRCDPISGHTALYWYRQSLGQGLEFLIYFQGNSAPDKSGLPSDRFSAERTGGSVSTLTIQRTQQEDSAVYLCASSLAQGWGNSPLHFGNGTRLTVT.

This clone was observed a handful of times. The V call is TRBV5-1, the J call TRBJ2-1; 10 nucleotides line up with TRBD1. Trimming removed 0 bases from V and 6 bases from J; junction bases left unmatched: 3. The length of the CDR3 is 15 residues. Germline V gene lookup returns CDR1 SGHRS and CDR2 YFSETQ. The CDR3 region has the DNA TGCGCCAGCAGCTTGGGACAGGGGGCATCCAATGAGCAGTTCTTC. Translated: CASSLGQGASNEQFF.

This clone was seen a few times. This chain connects TRBV4-2 to TRBJ1-1; TRBD1 is a possible D gene (6 bases). The V and J ends lost 8 bases and 7 bases respectively, with 17 bases between them. The CDR3 runs 13 residues. Germline V gene data show CDR1 as LGHNA and CDR2 as YNFKEQ. CDR3 sequence: CASARGGLGEAFF. The CDR3 DNA sequence: TGTGCCAGCGCGCGGGGGGGGCTGGGTGAAGCTTTCTTT.

This clone came up many times. This chain links TRBV4-2 with TRBJ2-2, with a tentative D call TRBD2 (5 bases). The CDR3 consists of 14 residues. V was pared by 2 bases and J by 6 bases, with 10 bases between. CDR1 and CDR2 (germline): LGHNA, YNFKEQ. CDR3 sequence: CASSQPTSAGELFF. The CDR3 bases are TGTGCCAGCAGCCAACCCACTAGTGCCGGGGAGCTGTTTTTT.

This rearrangement joins TRBV28 to TRBJ2-1, with a tentative D call TRBD2 (6 bases). Germline-derived CDR1 and CDR2 are MDHEN and SYDVKM. Trimming shortened V by 4 bases and J by 2 bases, and 12 bases separated the two germline ends. There are 15 residues in the CDR3. CDR3 loop: CASSSLADPYNEQFF. The CDR3 DNA sequence: TGTGCCAGCAGTTCGTTAGCGGACCCCTACAATGAGCAGTTCTTC.

This clone was seen a handful of times. The V call is TRBV29-1, the J call TRBJ1-5; no definite D call. Trimming left V 5 bases short and J 0 bases short, with 8 bases between. Germline CDR1 reads SQVTM; CDR2 reads ANQGSEA. The CDR3 covers 13 residues. For the CDR3, the DNA is TGCAGCGTTCGAACAGATAGCAATCAGCCCCAGCATTTT. Its translation is CSVRTDSNQPQHF.

The chain carries TRBV5-1 and TRBJ2-3, with 9 bases identical to TRBD1. Per the germline V gene, CDR1 is SGHRS and CDR2 is YFSETQ. The CDR3 consists of 16 residues. Trimming at V came to 3 bases and at J to 4 bases, leaving 9 bases not matched to a gene. The CDR3 here is CASSSLDRGVADTQYF. The CDR3 region has the DNA TGCGCCAGCAGCTCCCTCGACAGGGGGGTCGCAGATACGCAGTATTTT. Based on the CDR3 plus reference TRBV5-1 and TRBJ2-3, the full variable domain is KAGVTQTPRYLIKTRGQQVTLSCSPISGHRSVSWYQQTPGQGLQFLFEYFSETQRNKGNFPGRFSGRQFSNSRSEMNVSTLELGDSALYLCASSSLDRGVADTQYFGPGTRLTVL.

This clone was found many times. The chain uses TRBV14 and TRBJ2-3, with 9 bases fitting TRBD2. The CDR3 length is 17 residues. V lost 0 bases and J lost 2; bases outside the gene matches: 6. Germline V gives CDR1 SGHDN, CDR2 FVKESK. CDR3 sequence reads: CASSQDALAGHTDTQYF. CDR3 bases: TGTGCCAGCAGCCAAGATGCGCTAGCGGGACACACAGATACGCAGTATTTT.

The chain links TRBV10-3 to TRBJ2-5; a weak D match, TRBD2 (5 bases). Germline lookup yields CDR1 ENHRY and CDR2 SYGVKD. V lost 8 bases and J lost 0, with 13 bases in between. The CDR3 has 14 residues. The CDR3 reads CAISLDGYQETQYF. CDR3 DNA: TGTGCCATCTCACTAGACGGATACCAAGAGACCCAGTACTTC.